These T cell receptor beta chains were read from a single sample in a study of control samples from healthy donors and cancer patients. The data were produced by immunoSEQ multiplex PCR, yet TCRdb's version contains in-frame clones alone and is incomplete. Here the sample table reports some 190,000 clones. Sequencing was carried out using blood. Receptors originate from a woman in her 30s in good health. The CDR3 runs from the conserved cysteine through the conserved F or W. The order of the fields is V gene, D gene, J gene, CDR3 protein, CDR3 DNA. The D gene is left open where the match is weak.

V gene: TRBV10-3
D gene: -
J gene: TRBJ1-3
CDR3 protein: CAIKGSGTGNTIYF
CDR3 DNA: TGTGCCATCAAGGGTAGTGGGACTGGAAACACCATATATTTT

V gene: TRBV10-3
D gene: -
J gene: TRBJ1-2
CDR3 protein: CAIGDYGYTF
CDR3 DNA: TGTGCCATCGGCGACTATGGCTACACCTTC

V gene: TRBV5-1
D gene: -
J gene: TRBJ1-2
CDR3 protein: CASSLEPNYGYTF
CDR3 DNA: TGCGCCAGCAGCTTAGAACCTAACTATGGCTACACCTTC

V gene: TRBV2
D gene: TRBD1
J gene: TRBJ2-4
CDR3 protein: CASSGQGAGENIQYF
CDR3 DNA: TGTGCCAGCAGTGGACAGGGGGCAGGAGAAAACATTCAGTACTTC

V gene: TRBV2
D gene: -
J gene: TRBJ1-6
CDR3 protein: CATLVGGSSYNSPLHF
CDR3 DNA: TGTGCCACCCTCGTCGGAGGGAGCTCCTATAATTCACCCCTCCACTTT

V gene: TRBV2
D gene: -
J gene: TRBJ2-5
CDR3 protein: CASIGSPQETQYF
CDR3 DNA: TGTGCCAGCATAGGCAGTCCCCAAGAGACCCAGTACTTC

V gene: TRBV12-3/TRBV12-4
D gene: -
J gene: TRBJ1-5
CDR3 protein: CASRPTGNQPQHF
CDR3 DNA: TGTGCCAGCAGACCGACAGGAAATCAGCCCCAGCATTTT

V gene: TRBV19
D gene: TRBD1
J gene: TRBJ2-7
CDR3 protein: CASSTQGAADEQYF
CDR3 DNA: TGTGCCAGTAGTACCCAGGGGGCGGCAGACGAGCAGTACTTC

V gene: TRBV28
D gene: TRBD1
J gene: TRBJ1-1
CDR3 protein: CASSPDRARTEAFF
CDR3 DNA: TGTGCCAGCAGCCCGGACAGGGCTCGGACTGAAGCTTTCTTT

V gene: TRBV6-6
D gene: TRBD1
J gene: TRBJ2-7
CDR3 protein: CASSYTGTGRSEQYF
CDR3 DNA: TGTGCCAGCAGTTACACGGGGACAGGGCGTAGCGAGCAGTACTTC

V gene: TRBV7-9
D gene: -
J gene: TRBJ1-4
CDR3 protein: CASSSSQQGFNEKLFF
CDR3 DNA: TGTGCCAGCAGCTCAAGCCAGCAGGGATTTAATGAAAAACTGTTTTTT

V gene: TRBV6-2/TRBV6-3
D gene: -
J gene: TRBJ2-1
CDR3 protein: CASSLTLREQYEQFF
CDR3 DNA: TGTGCCAGCAGCCTAACTCTGAGGGAACAGTATGAGCAGTTCTTC

V gene: TRBV5-4
D gene: -
J gene: TRBJ1-1
CDR3 protein: CASSSDKTFRGTEAFF
CDR3 DNA: TGTGCCAGCAGCTCAGACAAGACATTTAGGGGCACTGAAGCTTTCTTT

V gene: TRBV2
D gene: -
J gene: TRBJ2-1
CDR3 protein: CASSGDRTSYNEQFF
CDR3 DNA: TGTGCCAGCAGTGGTGACAGAACCTCCTACAATGAGCAGTTCTTC

V gene: TRBV18
D gene: TRBD1
J gene: TRBJ1-6
CDR3 protein: CASSLWAGTGENNSPLHF
CDR3 DNA: TGTGCCAGCTCACTGTGGGCCGGGACAGGGGAAAATAATTCACCCCTCCACTTT

V gene: TRBV29-1
D gene: -
J gene: TRBJ2-1
CDR3 protein: CSTRGMVDNEQFF
CDR3 DNA: TGCAGCACACGCGGGATGGTGGACAATGAGCAGTTCTTC

V gene: TRBV7-2
D gene: -
J gene: TRBJ1-1
CDR3 protein: CASSLGPSTNTEAFF
CDR3 DNA: TGTGCCAGCAGCTTAGGGCCTTCGACGAACACTGAAGCTTTCTTT

V gene: TRBV4-3
D gene: -
J gene: TRBJ1-2
CDR3 protein: CASSQVNLGNGYTF
CDR3 DNA: TGCGCCAGCAGCCAAGTTAACCTGGGTAATGGCTACACCTTC

V gene: TRBV5-1
D gene: -
J gene: TRBJ2-2
CDR3 protein: CASSFSPHRATGELFF
CDR3 DNA: TGCGCCAGCAGCTTTAGTCCCCACAGGGCCACCGGGGAGCTGTTTTTT

V gene: TRBV4-2
D gene: -
J gene: TRBJ2-2
CDR3 protein: CASSQVLGTGELFF
CDR3 DNA: TGTGCCAGCAGCCAAGTCCTCGGCACCGGGGAGCTGTTTTTT

V gene: TRBV6-5
D gene: -
J gene: TRBJ1-2
CDR3 protein: CASTQDGNYGYTF
CDR3 DNA: TGTGCCAGCACTCAAGACGGGAACTATGGCTACACCTTC

V gene: TRBV5-1
D gene: -
J gene: TRBJ1-1
CDR3 protein: CASSLAKDSLNTEAFF
CDR3 DNA: TGCGCCAGCAGCTTGGCCAAGGACAGTTTGAACACTGAAGCTTTCTTT

V gene: TRBV7-9
D gene: TRBD2
J gene: TRBJ2-2
CDR3 protein: CASFLAGGNTGELFF
CDR3 DNA: TGTGCCAGCTTCCTAGCGGGGGGTAACACCGGGGAGCTGTTTTTT

V gene: TRBV6-5
D gene: -
J gene: TRBJ2-1
CDR3 protein: CASPAEGEPMDEQFF
CDR3 DNA: TGTGCCAGCCCCGCTGAGGGGGAGCCCATGGATGAGCAGTTCTTC

V gene: TRBV5-1
D gene: -
J gene: TRBJ1-2
CDR3 protein: CASSLGHSEGIYGYTF
CDR3 DNA: TGCGCCAGCAGCTTGGGACATTCAGAGGGTATCTATGGCTACACCTTC

V gene: TRBV11-2
D gene: -
J gene: TRBJ2-3
CDR3 protein: CASSFIAKDTQYF
CDR3 DNA: TGTGCCAGCAGCTTCATAGCGAAGGATACGCAGTATTTT

V gene: TRBV19
D gene: TRBD1
J gene: TRBJ2-6
CDR3 protein: CASSGQGADANVLTF
CDR3 DNA: TGTGCCAGTAGCGGACAGGGGGCTGACGCCAACGTCCTGACTTTC

V gene: TRBV19
D gene: -
J gene: TRBJ1-3
CDR3 protein: CASTPTGSSGNTIYF
CDR3 DNA: TGTGCCAGTACCCCGACGGGGAGCTCTGGAAACACCATATATTTT

V gene: TRBV29-1
D gene: -
J gene: TRBJ2-1
CDR3 protein: CSVGGGEDNEQFF
CDR3 DNA: TGCAGCGTTGGGGGAGGCGAGGACAATGAGCAGTTCTTC

V gene: TRBV27
D gene: -
J gene: TRBJ1-1
CDR3 protein: CASSPDRLNTEAFF
CDR3 DNA: TGTGCCAGCAGTCCCGACAGGTTGAACACTGAAGCTTTCTTT

V gene: TRBV24-1
D gene: -
J gene: TRBJ1-4
CDR3 protein: CATSDDRLGPGEKLFF
CDR3 DNA: TGTGCCACCAGTGATGACAGGTTGGGGCCGGGTGAAAAACTGTTTTTT

V gene: TRBV6-2/TRBV6-3
D gene: -
J gene: TRBJ1-2
CDR3 protein: CASSDQGLANYGYTF
CDR3 DNA: TGTGCCAGCAGCGATCAGGGTTTAGCTAACTATGGCTACACCTTC

V gene: TRBV5-1
D gene: -
J gene: TRBJ1-2
CDR3 protein: CASSAGGYTF
CDR3 DNA: TGCGCCAGCAGCGCTGGTGGCTACACCTTC

V gene: TRBV5-1
D gene: -
J gene: TRBJ2-3
CDR3 protein: CASAPGTSVTDTQYF
CDR3 DNA: TGCGCCAGCGCTCCGGGCACTAGTGTCACAGATACGCAGTATTTT

V gene: TRBV7-9
D gene: -
J gene: TRBJ2-3
CDR3 protein: CASSSPLDTQYF
CDR3 DNA: TGTGCCAGCAGCTCGCCGTTGGATACGCAGTATTTT

V gene: TRBV4-1
D gene: -
J gene: TRBJ2-4
CDR3 protein: CASSQEPTENIQYF
CDR3 DNA: TGCGCCAGCAGCCAAGAACCTACCGAAAACATTCAGTACTTC

V gene: TRBV7-9
D gene: TRBD1
J gene: TRBJ2-7
CDR3 protein: CASSRKGRGHEQYF
CDR3 DNA: TGTGCCAGCAGCCGAAAAGGAAGGGGGCACGAGCAGTACTTC

V gene: TRBV27
D gene: TRBD2
J gene: TRBJ2-2
CDR3 protein: CASNPGSGGLIIGELFF
CDR3 DNA: TGTGCCAGCAACCCGGGTAGCGGGGGGTTAATAATCGGGGAGCTGTTTTTT

V gene: TRBV7-2
D gene: -
J gene: TRBJ1-5
CDR3 protein: CASSSPIPGQIYQPQHF
CDR3 DNA: TGTGCCAGCAGCTCCCCTATACCGGGACAAATCTATCAGCCCCAGCATTTT

V gene: TRBV12-3/TRBV12-4
D gene: -
J gene: TRBJ2-5
CDR3 protein: CASSTRGAQYF
CDR3 DNA: TGTGCCAGCAGTACCAGGGGGGCCCAGTACTTC

V gene: TRBV7-9
D gene: -
J gene: TRBJ2-6
CDR3 protein: CASSAWDTAGANVLTF
CDR3 DNA: TGTGCCAGCAGCGCCTGGGACACCGCTGGGGCCAACGTCCTGACTTTC

V gene: TRBV5-6
D gene: -
J gene: TRBJ1-6
CDR3 protein: CASSLQNSNSPLHF
CDR3 DNA: TGTGCCAGCAGCTTGCAGAATAGTAATTCACCCCTCCACTTT

V gene: TRBV6-5
D gene: -
J gene: TRBJ1-1
CDR3 protein: CASSYDGRGLNTEAFF
CDR3 DNA: TGTGCCAGCAGTTACGACGGTAGGGGATTGAACACTGAAGCTTTCTTT

V gene: TRBV12-3/TRBV12-4
D gene: -
J gene: TRBJ1-1
CDR3 protein: CASSFGVSTEAFF
CDR3 DNA: TGTGCCAGCAGTTTTGGGGTAAGTACTGAAGCTTTCTTT

V gene: TRBV27
D gene: -
J gene: TRBJ1-2
CDR3 protein: CASSLSSNSNYGYTF
CDR3 DNA: TGTGCCAGCAGTTTAAGCAGTAACTCCAACTATGGCTACACCTTC

V gene: TRBV7-3
D gene: -
J gene: TRBJ1-2
CDR3 protein: CASSLFAGTGSNYGYTF
CDR3 DNA: TGTGCCAGCAGCTTATTCGCCGGGACGGGGTCCAACTATGGCTACACCTTC

V gene: TRBV5-1
D gene: -
J gene: TRBJ2-2
CDR3 protein: CASSLVLAALGGELFF
CDR3 DNA: TGCGCCAGCAGCTTGGTGTTAGCGGCTTTGGGCGGGGAGCTGTTTTTT

V gene: TRBV6-1
D gene: -
J gene: TRBJ1-3
CDR3 protein: CASSEFDSSGNTIYF
CDR3 DNA: TGTGCCAGCAGTGAATTTGACAGCTCCGGAAACACCATATATTTT

V gene: TRBV12-3/TRBV12-4
D gene: -
J gene: TRBJ2-4
CDR3 protein: CASSLSDIQYF
CDR3 DNA: TGTGCCAGCAGTCTCTCGGACATTCAGTACTTC

V gene: TRBV11-3
D gene: -
J gene: TRBJ2-7
CDR3 protein: CASSPWGRAYEQYF
CDR3 DNA: TGTGCCAGCAGCCCATGGGGGAGAGCCTACGAGCAGTACTTC

V gene: TRBV14
D gene: -
J gene: TRBJ2-3
CDR3 protein: CASSYKTDGRDTQYF
CDR3 DNA: TGTGCCAGCAGCTATAAAACCGATGGGAGAGATACGCAGTATTTT

V gene: TRBV4-1
D gene: -
J gene: TRBJ1-1
CDR3 protein: CASSQVGRNTEAFF
CDR3 DNA: TGCGCCAGCAGCCAAGTGGGTCGTAACACTGAAGCTTTCTTT

V gene: TRBV28
D gene: -
J gene: TRBJ2-1
CDR3 protein: CASSIPRTYNEQFF
CDR3 DNA: TGTGCCAGCAGTATTCCGAGGACCTACAATGAGCAGTTCTTC